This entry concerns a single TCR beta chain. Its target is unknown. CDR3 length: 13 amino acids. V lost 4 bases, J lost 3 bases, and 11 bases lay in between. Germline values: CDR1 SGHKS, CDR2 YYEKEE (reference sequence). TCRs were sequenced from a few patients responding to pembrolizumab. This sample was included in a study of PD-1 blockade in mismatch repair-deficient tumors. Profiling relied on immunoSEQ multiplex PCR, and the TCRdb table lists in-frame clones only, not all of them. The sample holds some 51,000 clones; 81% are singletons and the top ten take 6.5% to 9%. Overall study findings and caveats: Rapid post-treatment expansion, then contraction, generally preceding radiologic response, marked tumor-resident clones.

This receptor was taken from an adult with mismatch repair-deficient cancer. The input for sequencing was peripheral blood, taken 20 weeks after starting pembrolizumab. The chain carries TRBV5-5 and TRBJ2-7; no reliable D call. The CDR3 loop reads CASSTRSGYEQYF. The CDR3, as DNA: TGTGCCAGCAGCACACGTTCGGGCTACGAGCAGTACTTC.